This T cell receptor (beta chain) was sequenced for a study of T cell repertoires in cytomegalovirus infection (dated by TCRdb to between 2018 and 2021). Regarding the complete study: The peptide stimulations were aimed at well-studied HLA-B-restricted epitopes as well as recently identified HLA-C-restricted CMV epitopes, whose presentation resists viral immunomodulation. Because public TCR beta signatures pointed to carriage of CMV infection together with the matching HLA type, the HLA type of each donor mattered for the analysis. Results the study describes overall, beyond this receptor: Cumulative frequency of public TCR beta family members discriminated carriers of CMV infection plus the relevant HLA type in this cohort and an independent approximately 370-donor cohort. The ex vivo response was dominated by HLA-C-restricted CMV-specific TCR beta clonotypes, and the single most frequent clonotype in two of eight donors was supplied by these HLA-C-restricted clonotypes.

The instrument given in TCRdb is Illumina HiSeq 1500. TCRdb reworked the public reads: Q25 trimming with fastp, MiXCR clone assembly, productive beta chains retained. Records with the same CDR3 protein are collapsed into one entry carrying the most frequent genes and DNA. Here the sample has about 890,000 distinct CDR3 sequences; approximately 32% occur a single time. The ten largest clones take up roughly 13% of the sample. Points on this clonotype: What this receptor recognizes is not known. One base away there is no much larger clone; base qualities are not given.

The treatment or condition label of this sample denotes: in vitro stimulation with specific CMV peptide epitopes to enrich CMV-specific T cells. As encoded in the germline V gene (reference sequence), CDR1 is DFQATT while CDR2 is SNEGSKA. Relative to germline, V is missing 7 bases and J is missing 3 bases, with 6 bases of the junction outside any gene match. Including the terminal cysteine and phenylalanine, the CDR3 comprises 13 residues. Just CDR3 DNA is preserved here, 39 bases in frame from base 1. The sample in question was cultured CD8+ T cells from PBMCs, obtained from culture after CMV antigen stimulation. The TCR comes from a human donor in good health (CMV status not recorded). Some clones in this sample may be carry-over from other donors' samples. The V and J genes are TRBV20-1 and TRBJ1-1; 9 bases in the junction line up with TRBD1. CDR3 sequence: CSGLQGAYTEAFF. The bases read TGCAGTGGCCTACAGGGGGCCTACACTGAAGCTTTCTTT.